The clone carrying this T cell receptor beta chain appeared a few times. Time point in this sample: longitudinal time-point 2. For the unsorted libraries, 2 million PBMCs stored at -80 C served as input. The CDR3 runs to 14 residues. Germline loops: CDR1 DFQATT, CDR2 SNEGSKA (reference sequence). With 6 bases clipped from V and 4 bases from J, the junction kept 7 bases outside the gene matches. This record belongs to a study of neurological immune-mediated disorders. TCRdb reprocessed the 5' RACE reads via MiXCR and lists one record per CDR3 protein. The sample yields about 60,000 distinct CDR3 sequences, roughly 10% seen once.

Specimen: PBMCs. This receptor was identified in a young man in good health. The V call is TRBV20-1, the J call TRBJ2-5; 11 nucleotides align to TRBD2. CDR3 DNA sequence: TGCAGTGCAAAAATAGCGGGAGGGCCAGAGACCCAGTACTTC. Its translation: CSAKIAGGPETQYF.